This record covers a single T cell receptor (beta chain). The antigen is unknown. Sequencing was performed with immunoSEQ multiplex PCR; in TCRdb, only in-frame clones are kept and a portion is missing. This table holds 980,000 or so clones, roughly 72% found once. This entry belongs to a study of shared clonotypes between healthy human individuals. Germline loops: CDR1 SGHAT, CDR2 FQNNGV. The CDR3 is 15 residues long. Deletions cut 7 bases from V and 1 base from J, with 16 bases between. Study findings and constraints: An expected dependence of interdonor clonotype sharing on sequencing depth was noted. The four-donor shared clonotypes exceeded non-shared clonotypes in generation probability, with non-shared ones scoring lower. On the whole, naive subsets had larger estimated richness than memory subsets had.

This TCR was sampled from a man in his late teens or twenties in good health. Specimen: memory CD4+ T cells sorted from blood. Sample subset: CD45RA-negative fraction. This chain links TRBV11-2 with TRBJ1-1; weak D call: TRBD1 (6 bases). The CDR3 loop is CASTPWVQGNTEAFF. The CDR3 DNA sequence: TGTGCCAGCACCCCCTGGGTACAGGGGAACACTGAAGCTTTCTTT.